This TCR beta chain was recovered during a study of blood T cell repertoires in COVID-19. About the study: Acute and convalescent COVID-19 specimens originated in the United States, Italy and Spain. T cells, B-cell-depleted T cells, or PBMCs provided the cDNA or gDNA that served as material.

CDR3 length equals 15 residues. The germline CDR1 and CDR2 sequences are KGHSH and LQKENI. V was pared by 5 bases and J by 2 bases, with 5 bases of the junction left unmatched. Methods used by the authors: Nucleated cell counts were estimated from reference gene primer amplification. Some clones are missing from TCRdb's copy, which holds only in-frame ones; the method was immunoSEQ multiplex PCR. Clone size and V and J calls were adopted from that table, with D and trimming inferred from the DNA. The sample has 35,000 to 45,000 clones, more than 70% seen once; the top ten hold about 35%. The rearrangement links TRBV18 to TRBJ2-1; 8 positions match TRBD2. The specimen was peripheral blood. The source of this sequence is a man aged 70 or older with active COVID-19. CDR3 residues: CASSYSGGPYNEQFF. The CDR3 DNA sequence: TGTGCCAGCTCATACTCGGGGGGGCCCTACAATGAGCAGTTCTTC.